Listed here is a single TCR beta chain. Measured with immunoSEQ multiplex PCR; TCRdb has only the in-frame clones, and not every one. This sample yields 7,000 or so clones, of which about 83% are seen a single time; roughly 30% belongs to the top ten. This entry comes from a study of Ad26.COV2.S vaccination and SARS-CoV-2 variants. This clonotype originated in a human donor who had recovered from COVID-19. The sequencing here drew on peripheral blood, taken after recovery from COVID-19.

The CDR3 region has the DNA TGTGCCAGCAGCAAACACCCCGGGGCCCTGTTGGGCTACACCTTC. Translation: CASSKHPGALLGYTF. This chain uses TRBV11-2 with TRBJ1-2; a possible D gene is TRBD1 (5 bases). CDR3 length: 15 residues. V lost 5 bases and J 8 bases, leaving 21 bases between the germline ends. The germline CDR1 and CDR2 sequences are SGHAT and FQNNGV.